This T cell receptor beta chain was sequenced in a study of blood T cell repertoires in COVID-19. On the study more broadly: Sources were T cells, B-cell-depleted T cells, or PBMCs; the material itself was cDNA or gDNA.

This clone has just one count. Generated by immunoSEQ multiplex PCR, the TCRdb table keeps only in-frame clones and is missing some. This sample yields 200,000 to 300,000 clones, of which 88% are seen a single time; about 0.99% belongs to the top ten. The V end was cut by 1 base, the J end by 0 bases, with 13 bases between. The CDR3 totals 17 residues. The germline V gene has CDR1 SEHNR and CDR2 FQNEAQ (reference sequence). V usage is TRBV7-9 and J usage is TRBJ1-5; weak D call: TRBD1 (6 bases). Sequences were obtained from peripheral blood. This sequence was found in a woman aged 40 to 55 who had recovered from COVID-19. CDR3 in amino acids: CASSLGTVPYSNQPQHF. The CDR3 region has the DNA TGTGCCAGCAGCTTAGGGACAGTCCCCTATAGCAATCAGCCCCAGCATTTT.